This entry lists 13 T cell receptor beta chains sequenced from one sample in a study of blood T cell repertoires in COVID-19 (dated by TCRdb to 2020 to 2022). Library preparation used the immunoSEQ multiplex PCR assay. TCRdb holds this immuneACCESS table with in-frame rearrangements only. Some clones are missing; in checked studies, unresolved V genes explain under half, and the rest has no known cause. The sample has about 92,000 clones on record, around nine tenths of them singletons. Of the sample, about 17% is held by the ten largest clones. Sequenced material: peripheral blood. The receptor source for this set is an older woman with COVID-19, enrolled during active disease.

The chain combines TRBV24-1 with TRBJ2-1; perhaps TRBD1 as D (5 bases). This CDR3 spans 13 amino acids. Trimming left V 5 bases short and J 7 bases short, with 11 bases between. Germline CDR1 KGHDR, CDR2 SFDVKD. The CDR3 here is CATSVQGLNEQFF. DNA of the CDR3: TGTGCCACCAGTGTCCAGGGTCTGAATGAGCAGTTCTTC.

The rearrangement joins TRBV7-2 to TRBJ1-5; possible D gene TRBD1, 5 bases. Trimming pared 5 bases from V and 2 bases from J, leaving 16 bases between. Looked up from germline, CDR1 is SGHTA and CDR2 is FQGNSA. The CDR3 is 16 amino acids. The CDR3 sequence: CASSQAPGSGNQPQHF. For the CDR3, the DNA is TGTGCCAGCAGCCAGGCTCCAGGGTCGGGCAATCAGCCCCAGCATTTT. Full variable domain (rest looked up from reference TRBV7-2 and TRBJ1-5): GAGVSQSPSNKVTEKGKDVELRCDPISGHTALYWYRQSLGQGLEFLIYFQGNSAPDKSGLPSDRFSAERTGGSVSTLTIQRTQQEDSAVYLCASSQAPGSGNQPQHFGDGTRLSIL.

V usage is TRBV28 and J usage is TRBJ2-2; 9 bases agree with TRBD1. After removal of 4 bases from V and 5 bases from J, the junction contained 5 bases not matched to a gene. This CDR3 spans 15 amino acids. Germline V gene lookup returns CDR1 MDHEN and CDR2 SYDVKM. The CDR3 here is CASSYRGRRTGELFF. The CDR3 DNA sequence: TGTGCCAGCAGTTACAGGGGGCGTCGGACCGGGGAGCTGTTTTTT.

This chain uses TRBV5-1 with TRBJ2-1; 9 nucleotides line up with TRBD2. The V gene end was trimmed by 0 bases and the J gene end by 5 bases; junction bases not matched to a gene: 3. Germline V CDR1 and CDR2: SGHRS, YFSETQ. The CDR3 extends over 15 amino acids. DNA of the CDR3: TGCGCCAGCAGCTTGGGGCCTAGCGGGGACAATGAGCAGTTCTTC. It is translated as CASSLGPSGDNEQFF.

The chain links TRBV7-3 to TRBJ2-5, with 13 bases that match TRBD2. J gave up 4 bases and V 5 bases, and 4 bases lay outside the gene matches. From germline, CDR1 is SGHTA and CDR2 FQGTGA. The CDR3 totals 15 residues. The CDR3 sequence is CASSLGLAGIETQYF. CDR3 DNA: TGTGCCAGCAGCCTGGGACTAGCGGGGATAGAGACCCAGTACTTC.

This clone appeared a single time. This chain connects TRBV15 to TRBJ2-3, with 12 bases identical to TRBD2. CDR1 LNHNV and CDR2 YYDKDF come from the germline V gene (reference sequence). V was pared by 4 bases and J by 5 bases, with 7 bases of the junction left unmatched. This CDR3 region has 16 residues. The CDR3 loop is CATSTRLAGVGDTQYF. The CDR3 nucleotides read TGTGCCACCAGCACAAGACTAGCGGGGGTGGGAGATACGCAGTATTTT.

The chain joins TRBV19 to TRBJ2-6; TRBD1 agrees at 8 bases. Germline CDR1 and CDR2: LNHDA and SQIVND (reference sequence). Trimming removed 5 bases from V and 0 bases from J; junction bases left unmatched: 9. The CDR3 runs to 18 residues. CDR3 residues: CASSSVQGAASGANVLTF. The CDR3, as DNA: TGTGCCAGTAGTTCGGTGCAGGGGGCCGCCTCTGGGGCCAACGTCCTGACTTTC.

The V gene is TRBV6-1, the J gene TRBJ2-7, with D perhaps matching TRBD2 (6 bases). Germline V gene data show CDR1 as MNHNS and CDR2 as SASEGT. The CDR3 consists of 13 residues. Between the trimmed V and J ends, which lost 3 bases and 0 bases, there was a span of 6 bases. CDR3 sequence reads: CASSEGLSYEQYF. Written as DNA, the CDR3 is TGTGCCAGCAGTGAGGGACTCTCCTACGAGCAGTACTTC.

The J gene is TRBJ2-5, the V gene TRBV5-5, with 7 bases matching TRBD2. CDR1 is SGHKS and CDR2 is YYEKEE in the germline V gene (reference sequence). J lost 2 bases, V lost 1 base, and 2 bases had no gene match. The CDR3 consists of 14 residues. DNA of the CDR3: TGTGCCAGCAGCTTGATCGGGGGGCAAGAGACCCAGTACTTC. This sequence encodes CASSLIGGQETQYF.

In nucleotides, the CDR3 is TGTGCCAGCAGTTTCCGTGGTGGCAGGGGGAACACCGGGGAGCTGTTTTTT. This translates into CASSFRGGRGNTGELFF. The chain uses TRBV27 and TRBJ2-2; perhaps TRBD1 as D (6 bases). The CDR3 sequence is 17 residues long. Trimming took off 3 bases at V and 1 base at J, with 15 bases between the two ends. Germline V gene sequence: CDR1 MNHEY, CDR2 SMNVEV (reference sequence).

The CDR3, as DNA: TGTGCCAGCAGCTCAGAAAGGGGAGATACGCAGTATTTT. Translation gives CASSSERGDTQYF. This chain links TRBV7-2 with TRBJ2-3; tentative D call: TRBD1 (5 bases). The CDR3 is 13 residues long. Trimming removed 4 bases from V and 5 bases from J, with 10 bases in between. Germline values: CDR1 SGHTA, CDR2 FQGNSA.

The sample holds one count of this clone. The chain combines TRBV7-9 with TRBJ1-1, with a weak D call TRBD1 (5 bases). Germline CDR1 SEHNR, CDR2 FQNEAQ (reference sequence). Between the trimmed V and J ends, which lost 1 base and 2 bases, there was a span of 8 bases. The CDR3 loop spans 14 amino acids. CDR3 coding DNA: TGTGCCAGCAGCTTAGGACAGTCCAACACTGAAGCTTTCTTT. Protein: CASSLGQSNTEAFF.

The chain is built from TRBV11-2 and TRBJ1-1, with D possibly TRBD1 on 6 matching bases. Trimming left V 0 bases short and J 10 bases short, with 9 bases between. Germline values: CDR1 SGHAT, CDR2 FQNNGV. The CDR3 consists of 12 residues. CDR3 coding DNA: TGTGCCAGCAGCTTAGAGGGGGCGGCAGCTTTCTTT. Amino acids: CASSLEGAAAFF.